These 21 T cell receptor beta chains originate from one sample sequenced in a study of spatial heterogeneity in lung cancer. Described time point: sample taken at primary tumor resection. Whole RNA, which was extracted from tumor, nontumor lung tissue or frozen PBMC, was sequenced without any cell sorting. TCRdb used MiXCR to reprocess the 5' RACE reads, holding one entry per CDR3 protein. Among around 4,000 distinct CDR3 sequences listed, approximately 20% were seen once. Here the sequenced sample was PBMCs, taken at surgery. The origin of the receptors is a male donor with early-stage non-small cell lung cancer.

This clonotype was found many times. The rearrangement links TRBV20-1 to TRBJ2-5, with D uncertain. The CDR3 covers 13 residues. Trimming stripped 6 bases from V and 7 bases from J, with 18 bases between. Germline assignment: CDR1 DFQATT and CDR2 SNEGSKA (reference sequence). CDR3 bases: TGCAGTGCCATAGATATGGAGTTCGCGACCCAGTACTTC. Amino acids: CSAIDMEFATQYF.

This chain connects TRBV20-1 to TRBJ1-2; 10 bases fit TRBD1. The CDR3 runs 15 residues. The ends lost 5 bases at V and 1 base at J; junction bases unmatched: 7. Germline V CDR1 and CDR2: DFQATT, SNEGSKA (reference sequence). This chain's CDR3 is CSAPGTGDINYGYTF. The DNA of the CDR3 is TGCAGTGCTCCGGGGACAGGGGATATTAACTATGGCTACACCTTC.

The J gene is TRBJ1-2, the V gene TRBV11-1, with 9 bases fitting TRBD1. J lost 0 bases, V lost 1 base, and 12 bases had no gene match. This CDR3 region has 19 residues. Germline-derived CDR1 and CDR2 are SGHAT and FQDESV (reference sequence). Here the CDR3 DNA reads TGTGCCAGCAGCTTAGGGAGACCGGGACAGGGATATTCTAACTATGGCTACACCTTC. Translation gives CASSLGRPGQGYSNYGYTF.

Sample share makes this clonotype medium-sized. The CDR3 region is CASSFSSGGSDTQYF. The CDR3 bases are TGTGCCAGCAGCTTTTCTAGCGGGGGTTCAGATACGCAGTATTTT. This chain uses TRBV5-4 with TRBJ2-3; TRBD2 agrees at 10 bases. V lost 2 bases and J lost 4; bases outside the gene matches: 4. The CDR3 sequence is 15 residues long. From germline, CDR1 is SGHNT and CDR2 YYREEE (reference sequence). The full variable domain, in which reference TRBV5-4 and TRBJ2-3 provide the parts outside the CDR3, is ETGVTQSPTHLIKTRGQQVTLRCSSQSGHNTVSWYQQALGQGPQFIFQYYREEENGRGNFPPRFSGLQFPNYSSELNVNALELDDSALYLCASSFSSGGSDTQYFGPGTRLTVL.

This clonotype was picked up a small number of times. The DNA of the CDR3 is TGCGCCAGCAGTATATCTAGGTCCTACGAGCAGTACTTC. Translating gives CASSISRSYEQYF. The V gene is TRBV4-3, the J gene TRBJ2-7; unclear D gene. In germline, CDR1 is LGHNA, CDR2 YSLEER. V was trimmed by 6 bases and J by 1 base, leaving 10 bases between them. The CDR3 runs 13 residues.

This clonotype was observed a handful of times. As DNA, the CDR3 is TGTGCCAGCAGCTTAGGAGTTTATGCGGGAGTTCCTAAGAGCTCCTACGAGCAGTACTTC. This translates into CASSLGVYAGVPKSSYEQYF. The gene calls are TRBV7-2 and TRBJ2-7; 7 bases agree with TRBD2. This CDR3 has 20 residues. Trimming at V came to 1 base and at J to 0 bases, leaving 18 bases not matched to a gene. CDR1 is SGHTA and CDR2 is FQGNSA in the germline V gene.

Within the sample, this clonotype is medium-sized. The chain employs TRBV7-9 and TRBJ2-7, with D possibly being TRBD1 (6 bases). The CDR3 sequence is 15 residues long. Per germline, CDR1 SEHNR and CDR2 FQNEAQ (reference sequence). V was cut by 4 bases and J by 1 base, with 14 bases left in between. This CDR3 reads CASSSTGMGSYEQYF. The CDR3 DNA reads TGTGCCAGCAGCTCAACAGGGATGGGGTCCTACGAGCAGTACTTC.

The CDR3 DNA reads as TGTGCCAGCAGCTTAGCCCTAGCGGAAGGGAATGAGCAGTTCTTC. It codes for CASSLALAEGNEQFF. The V and J genes are TRBV7-9 and TRBJ2-1, with TRBD2 matching over 7 bases. Trimming cost V 0 bases and J 7 bases; bases outside gene matches: 6. Per germline, CDR1 SEHNR and CDR2 FQNEAQ (reference sequence). This CDR3 spans 15 amino acids.

This clonotype showed up many times. The gene calls are TRBV4-3 and TRBJ1-5; the D is unclear. Per the germline V gene, CDR1 is LGHNA and CDR2 is YSLEER. This CDR3 contains 15 residues. Trimming cost V 0 bases and J 7 bases, with 13 bases left between them. CDR3 sequence reads: CASSQENLEGQPQHF. The DNA for the CDR3 is TGCGCCAGCAGCCAAGAAAATTTAGAAGGGCAGCCCCAGCATTTT.

This clonotype is hyperexpanded within its sample. The V call is TRBV27, the J call TRBJ1-2, with D possibly TRBD1 on 6 matching bases. Germline V gene data show CDR1 as MNHEY and CDR2 as SMNVEV (reference sequence). V dropped 2 bases and J dropped 6 bases, with 16 bases sitting between them. There are 15 residues in the CDR3. CDR3 region: CASSLSRGGLNGYTF. DNA for the CDR3: TGTGCCAGCAGTTTAAGTCGAGGGGGTCTAAATGGCTACACCTTC.

This clonotype was observed a few times. V usage is TRBV5-1 and J usage is TRBJ1-5; no reliable D call. Germline V gene data show CDR1 as SGHRS and CDR2 as YFSETQ. This CDR3 has 16 residues. Trimming shortened V by 0 bases and J by 2 bases, and 12 bases separated the two germline ends. CDR3 sequence: CASSLGSPEGNQPQHF. CDR3 coding DNA: TGCGCCAGCAGCTTGGGGAGCCCCGAGGGCAATCAGCCCCAGCATTTT.

The rearrangement uses TRBV11-3 and TRBJ2-7, with 10 bases identical to TRBD1. Germline V gives CDR1 SGHNT, CDR2 YENEEA. This CDR3 is built from 13 residues. V shed 5 bases, J shed 7 bases, and the junction held 5 bases outside the gene matches. CDR3 sequence (DNA): TGTGCCAGCAGCCGGGGACAGGGGAATGAGCAGTACTTC. It translates to CASSRGQGNEQYF.

By share, this clonotype ranks as medium-sized. V gene TRBV11-2 combines with J gene TRBJ2-3, with 11 bases identical to TRBD2. The CDR3 is 18 amino acids. V lost 2 bases, J lost 2 bases, and 9 bases stayed unmatched. CDR1 and CDR2 (germline): SGHAT, FQNNGV. In DNA, the CDR3 is TGTGCCAGCAGCTTATGGACTAGCGGGCGCGCGTACACAGATACGCAGTATTTT. This gives the protein CASSLWTSGRAYTDTQYF.

The V and J genes are TRBV6-2 or TRBV6-3 and TRBJ2-5; D gene ambiguous. Looked up from germline, CDR1 is MNHEY and CDR2 is SVGEGT. Trimming pared 2 bases from V and 2 bases from J, leaving 9 bases between. The length of the CDR3 is 14 residues. The CDR3 is CASSYVAGQETQYF. CDR3 bases: TGTGCCAGCAGTTACGTGGCAGGTCAAGAGACCCAGTACTTC.

This clonotype was recorded many times. The chain combines TRBV10-3 with TRBJ2-5, with TRBD2 identical over 7 bases. Germline CDR1 is ENHRY and CDR2 is SYGVKD. After removal of 5 bases from V and 4 bases from J, the junction contained 4 bases not matched to a gene. CDR3 size: 13 residues. Written as DNA, the CDR3 is TGTGCCATCAGTCGGGACTATGCAGAGACCCAGTACTTC. Its translation: CAISRDYAETQYF.

This clonotype was observed many times. The rearrangement uses TRBV6-1 and TRBJ1-5, with 7 bases lining up with TRBD1. CDR3 length equals 15 residues. Trimming took 4 bases from V and 6 from J; bases not matched to a gene: 9. Germline V gives CDR1 MNHNS, CDR2 SASEGT. CDR3 bases: TGTGCCAGCAGTGTCCAACAGGGGAACGTTCAGCCCCAGCATTTT. The encoded protein is CASSVQQGNVQPQHF.

This clonotype was seen ten or more times. The V gene is TRBV30, the J gene TRBJ1-4; D is perhaps TRBD1 (5 bases). Trimming left V 1 base short and J 7 bases short, with 19 bases between. There are 16 residues in the CDR3. CDR1 is GTSNPN and CDR2 is SVGIG in the germline V gene (reference sequence). The CDR3 loop is CAWSAPFAVGGEKLFF. Written as DNA, the CDR3 is TGTGCCTGGAGTGCCCCCTTCGCCGTCGGGGGTGAAAAACTGTTTTTT.

This rearrangement joins TRBV19 to TRBJ2-1, with D unclear. Trimming took 0 bases from V and 3 from J, leaving 9 bases between them. This CDR3 spans 15 amino acids. CDR1 and CDR2 from the germline V gene are LNHDA and SQIVND (reference sequence). The CDR3 sequence is CASSIDGRNYNEQFF. In DNA, the CDR3 is TGTGCCAGTAGTATAGACGGGCGCAACTACAATGAGCAGTTCTTC.

This clonotype showed up just a few times. V and J are TRBV27 and TRBJ2-7; 8 positions match TRBD2. Trimming took 4 bases from V and 7 from J; bases not matched to a gene: 9. CDR3 length: 14 amino acids. Germline V gives CDR1 MNHEY, CDR2 SMNVEV (reference sequence). CDR3 in amino acids: CASSSPGLVQEQYF. CDR3 DNA: TGTGCCAGCAGTTCCCCGGGACTAGTACAAGAGCAGTACTTC.

The chain uses TRBV4-3 and TRBJ2-4; D may be TRBD1 or TRBD2 (5 bases each). The CDR3 contains 15 residues. Germline-derived CDR1 and CDR2 are LGHNA and YSLEER. The V end lost 0 bases, the J end lost 4 bases, and 10 bases lay between the germline ends. In DNA, the CDR3 is TGCGCCAGCAGCCAAGAGTGGGGACCGAAAAACATTCAGTACTTC. Protein: CASSQEWGPKNIQYF.

By proportion, this clonotype is medium-sized (0.01 to 0.1%). The chain is built from TRBV3-1 and TRBJ2-2, with D tentatively TRBD2 (5 bases). The CDR3 totals 13 residues. Germline CDR1 is LGHDT and CDR2 is YNNKEL (reference sequence). V was shortened by 2 bases and J by 6 bases, with 7 bases between the two germline ends. The DNA for the CDR3 is TGTGCCAGCAGCCAAAGAGGGTCCGGGGAGCTGTTTTTT. Translated, it gives CASSQRGSGELFF.